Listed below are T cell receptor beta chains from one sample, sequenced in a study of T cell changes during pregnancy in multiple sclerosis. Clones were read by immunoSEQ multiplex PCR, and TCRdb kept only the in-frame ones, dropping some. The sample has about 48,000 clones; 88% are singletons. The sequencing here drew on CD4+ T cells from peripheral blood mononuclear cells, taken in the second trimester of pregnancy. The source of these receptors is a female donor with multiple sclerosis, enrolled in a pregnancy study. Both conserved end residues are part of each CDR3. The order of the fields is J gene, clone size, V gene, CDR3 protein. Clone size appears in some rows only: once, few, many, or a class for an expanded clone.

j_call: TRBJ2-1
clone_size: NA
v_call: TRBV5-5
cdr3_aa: CASSKVGLGMNEQFF

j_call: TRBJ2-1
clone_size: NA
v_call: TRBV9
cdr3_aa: CASIPSGRAPMYNEQFF

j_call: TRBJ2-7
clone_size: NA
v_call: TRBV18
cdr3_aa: CASSPTPGEFSYEQYF

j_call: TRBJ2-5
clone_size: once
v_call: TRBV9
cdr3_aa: CASSVGGDSRQETQYF

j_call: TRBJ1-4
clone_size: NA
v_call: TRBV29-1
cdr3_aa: CSAPGQGNEKLFF

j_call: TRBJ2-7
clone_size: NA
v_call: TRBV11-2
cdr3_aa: CASSSRGQLGYEQYF

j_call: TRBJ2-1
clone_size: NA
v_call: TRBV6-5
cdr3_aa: CASSYSGRDLGEQFF

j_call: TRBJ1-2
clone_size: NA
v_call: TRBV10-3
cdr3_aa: CAISVAGDYGYTF

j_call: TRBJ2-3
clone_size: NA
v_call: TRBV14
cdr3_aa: CASSLMGGTSTDTQYF

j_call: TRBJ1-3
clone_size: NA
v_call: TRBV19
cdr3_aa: CASTMTAGNTIYF

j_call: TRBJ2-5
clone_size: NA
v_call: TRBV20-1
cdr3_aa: CSAPSSETQYF

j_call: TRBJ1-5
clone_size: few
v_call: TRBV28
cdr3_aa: CASSSQGQTSNQPQHF

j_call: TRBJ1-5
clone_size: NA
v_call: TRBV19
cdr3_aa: CASSADGQGNQPQHF

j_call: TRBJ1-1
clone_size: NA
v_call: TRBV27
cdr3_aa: CASSRSGQLVPLNTEAFF

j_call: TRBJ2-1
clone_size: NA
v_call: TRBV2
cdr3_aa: CAIPPAGLAGDSEQFF

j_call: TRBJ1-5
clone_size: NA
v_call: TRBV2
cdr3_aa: CASSNGQIPMLSNQPQHF

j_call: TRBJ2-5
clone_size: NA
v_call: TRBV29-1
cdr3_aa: CSVMPGQGFRQYF

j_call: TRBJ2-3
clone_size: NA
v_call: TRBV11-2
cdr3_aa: CASGGLAFTDTQYF

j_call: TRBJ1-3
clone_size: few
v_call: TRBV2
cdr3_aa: CASSEQGAPGNTIYF

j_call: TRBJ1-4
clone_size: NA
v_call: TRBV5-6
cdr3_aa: CASSLGLREEKLFF

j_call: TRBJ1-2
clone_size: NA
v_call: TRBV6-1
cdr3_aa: CASSEGWGGRYGYTF

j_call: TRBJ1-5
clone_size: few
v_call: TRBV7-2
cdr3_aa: CASSLARSSRQNNQPQHF

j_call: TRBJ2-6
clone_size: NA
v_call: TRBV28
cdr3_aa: CASSLFRSGSGANVLTF

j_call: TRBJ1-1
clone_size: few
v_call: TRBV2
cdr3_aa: CASRDSLNTEAFF

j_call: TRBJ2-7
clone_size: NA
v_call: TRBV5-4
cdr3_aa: CASSLGLAGDEQYF

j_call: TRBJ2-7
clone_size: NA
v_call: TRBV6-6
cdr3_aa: CASSPDSGSYEQYF

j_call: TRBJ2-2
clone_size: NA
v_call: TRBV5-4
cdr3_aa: CASSLSGRGTVGELFF

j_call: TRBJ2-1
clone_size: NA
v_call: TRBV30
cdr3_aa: CAWGDGAGTSEFF

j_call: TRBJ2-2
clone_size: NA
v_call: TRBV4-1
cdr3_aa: CASSQAGGARTGELFF

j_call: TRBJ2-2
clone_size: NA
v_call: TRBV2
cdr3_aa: CASSITGGATGELFF

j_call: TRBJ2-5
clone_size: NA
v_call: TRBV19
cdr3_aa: CACPTSGSGETQYF

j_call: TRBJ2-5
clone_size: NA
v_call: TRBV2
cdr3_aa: CASMGGRSAETQYF

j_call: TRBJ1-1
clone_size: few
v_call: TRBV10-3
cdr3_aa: CAIANTGGETEAFF

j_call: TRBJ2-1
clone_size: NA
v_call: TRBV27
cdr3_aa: CASSFESYNEQFF

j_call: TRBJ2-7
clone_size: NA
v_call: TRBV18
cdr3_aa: CASSPATGYEQYF

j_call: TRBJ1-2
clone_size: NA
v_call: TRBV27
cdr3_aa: CASSHFYPGTGGSNYGYTF

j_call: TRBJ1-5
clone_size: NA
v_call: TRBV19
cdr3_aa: CASGGARGGGNQPQHF

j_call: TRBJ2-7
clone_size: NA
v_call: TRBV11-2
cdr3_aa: CASSLGGTGTYEQYF

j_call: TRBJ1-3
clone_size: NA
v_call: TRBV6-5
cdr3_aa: CASIYFGGTGNTIYF

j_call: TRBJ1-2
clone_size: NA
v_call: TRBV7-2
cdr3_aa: CASSPIRMDRNYGYTF

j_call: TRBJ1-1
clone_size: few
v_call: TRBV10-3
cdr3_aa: CAIRGQGNTEAFF

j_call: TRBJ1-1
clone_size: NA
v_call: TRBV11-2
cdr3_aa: CASSLTGGQNTEAFF

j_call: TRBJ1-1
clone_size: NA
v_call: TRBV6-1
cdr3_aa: CASSEIHRGGEGAFF

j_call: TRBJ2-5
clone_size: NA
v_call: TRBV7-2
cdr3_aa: CASSLARLARETQYF

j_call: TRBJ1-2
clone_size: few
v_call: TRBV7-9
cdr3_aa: CASTSSDYGYTF

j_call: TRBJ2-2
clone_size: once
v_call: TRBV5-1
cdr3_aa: CASSSGQTDTGELFF

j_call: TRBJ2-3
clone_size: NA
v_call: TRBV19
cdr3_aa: CASSRTGGDTQYF